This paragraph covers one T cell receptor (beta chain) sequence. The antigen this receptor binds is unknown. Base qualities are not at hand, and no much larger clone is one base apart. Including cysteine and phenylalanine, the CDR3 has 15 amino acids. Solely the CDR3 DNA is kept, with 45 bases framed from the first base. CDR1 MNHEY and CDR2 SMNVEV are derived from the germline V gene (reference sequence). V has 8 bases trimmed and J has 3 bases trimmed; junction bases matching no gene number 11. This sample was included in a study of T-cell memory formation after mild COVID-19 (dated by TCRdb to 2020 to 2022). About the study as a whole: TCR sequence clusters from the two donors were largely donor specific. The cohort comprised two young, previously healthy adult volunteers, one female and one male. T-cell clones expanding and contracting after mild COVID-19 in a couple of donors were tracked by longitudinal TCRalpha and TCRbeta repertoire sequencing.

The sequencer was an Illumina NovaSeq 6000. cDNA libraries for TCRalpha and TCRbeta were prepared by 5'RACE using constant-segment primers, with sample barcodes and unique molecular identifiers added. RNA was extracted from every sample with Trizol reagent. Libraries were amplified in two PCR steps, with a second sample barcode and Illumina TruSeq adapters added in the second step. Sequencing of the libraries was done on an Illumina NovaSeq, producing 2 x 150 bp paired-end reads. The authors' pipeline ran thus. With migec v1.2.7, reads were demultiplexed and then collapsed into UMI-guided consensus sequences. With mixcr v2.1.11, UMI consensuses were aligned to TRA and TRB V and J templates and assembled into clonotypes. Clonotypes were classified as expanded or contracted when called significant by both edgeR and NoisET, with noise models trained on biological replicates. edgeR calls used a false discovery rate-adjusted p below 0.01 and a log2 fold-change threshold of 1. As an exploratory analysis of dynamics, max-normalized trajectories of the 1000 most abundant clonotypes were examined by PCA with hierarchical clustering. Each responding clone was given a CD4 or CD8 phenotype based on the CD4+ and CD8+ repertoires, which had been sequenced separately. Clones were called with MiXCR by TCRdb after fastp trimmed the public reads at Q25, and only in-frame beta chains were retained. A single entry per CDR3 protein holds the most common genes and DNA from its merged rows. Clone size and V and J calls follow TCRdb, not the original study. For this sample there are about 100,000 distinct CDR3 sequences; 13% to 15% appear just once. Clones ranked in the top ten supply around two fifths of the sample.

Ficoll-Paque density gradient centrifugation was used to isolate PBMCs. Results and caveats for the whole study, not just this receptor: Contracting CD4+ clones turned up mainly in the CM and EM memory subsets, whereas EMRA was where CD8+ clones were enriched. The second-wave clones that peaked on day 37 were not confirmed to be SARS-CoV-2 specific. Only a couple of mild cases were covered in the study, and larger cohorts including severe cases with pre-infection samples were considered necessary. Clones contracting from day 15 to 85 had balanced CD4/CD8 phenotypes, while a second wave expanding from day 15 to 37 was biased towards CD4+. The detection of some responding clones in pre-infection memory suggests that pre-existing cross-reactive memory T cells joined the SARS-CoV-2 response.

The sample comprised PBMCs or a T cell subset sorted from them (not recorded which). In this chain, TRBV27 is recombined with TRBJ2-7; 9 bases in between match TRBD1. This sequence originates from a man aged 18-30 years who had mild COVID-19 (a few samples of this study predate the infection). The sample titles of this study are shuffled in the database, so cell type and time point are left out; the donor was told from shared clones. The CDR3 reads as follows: CASRLRGQGFYEQYF. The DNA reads TGTGCCAGCCGCCTCCGAGGACAGGGGTTCTACGAGCAGTACTTC.